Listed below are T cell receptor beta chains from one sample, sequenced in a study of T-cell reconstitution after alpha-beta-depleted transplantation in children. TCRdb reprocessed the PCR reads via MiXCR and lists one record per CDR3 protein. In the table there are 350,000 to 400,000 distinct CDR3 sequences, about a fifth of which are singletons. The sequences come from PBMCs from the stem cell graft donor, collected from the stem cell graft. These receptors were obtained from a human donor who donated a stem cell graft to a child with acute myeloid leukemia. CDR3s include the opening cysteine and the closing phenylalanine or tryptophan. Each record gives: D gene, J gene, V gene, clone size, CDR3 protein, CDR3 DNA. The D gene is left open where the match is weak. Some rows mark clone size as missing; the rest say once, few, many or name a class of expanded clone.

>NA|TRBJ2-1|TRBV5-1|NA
CASRNIASGSYNEQFF
TGCGCCAGCAGGAATATCGCGTCGGGGTCCTACAATGAGCAGTTCTTC
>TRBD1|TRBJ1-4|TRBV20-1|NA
CSARGGQVNEKLFF
TGCAGTGCTAGAGGAGGACAGGTTAATGAAAAACTGTTTTTT
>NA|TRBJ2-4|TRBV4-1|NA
CASSQGAIEGKNIQYF
TGCGCCAGCAGCCAAGGGGCGATTGAGGGCAAAAACATTCAGTACTTC
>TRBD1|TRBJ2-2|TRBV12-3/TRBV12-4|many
CASSTRDRGYTGELFF
TGTGCCAGCTCAACCCGGGACAGGGGGTACACCGGGGAGCTGTTTTTT
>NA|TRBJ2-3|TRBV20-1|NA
CSARVMVTSTDTQYF
TGCAGTGCTAGAGTTATGGTAACTAGCACAGATACGCAGTATTTT
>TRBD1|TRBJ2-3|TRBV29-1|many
CSVEVGQGTLGRTDTQYF
TGCAGCGTTGAGGTGGGACAGGGGACCCTCGGACGCACAGATACGCAGTATTTT
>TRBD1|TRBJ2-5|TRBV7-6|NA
CASSDRTGSETQYF
TGTGCCAGCAGCGACCGGACAGGTTCGGAGACCCAGTACTTC
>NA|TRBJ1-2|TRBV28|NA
CASSSLDRKYGYTF
TGTGCCAGCAGTTCCCTAGACAGGAAATATGGCTACACCTTC
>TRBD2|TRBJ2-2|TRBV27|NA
CASSLSGRVDTGELFF
TGTGCCAGCAGTTTATCAGGGAGGGTGGACACCGGGGAGCTGTTTTTT
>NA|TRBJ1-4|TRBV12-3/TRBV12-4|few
CASSRIPTNEKLFF
TGTGCCAGCAGTAGGATCCCAACTAATGAAAAACTGTTTTTT
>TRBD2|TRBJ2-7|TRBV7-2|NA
CASSRGTSGRLSYEQYF
TGTGCCAGCAGTCGGGGGACTAGCGGGAGACTTTCCTACGAGCAGTACTTC
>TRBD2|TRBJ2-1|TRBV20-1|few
CSARAVLAGGGEQFF
TGCAGTGCTAGAGCCGTACTAGCGGGAGGTGGTGAGCAGTTCTTC
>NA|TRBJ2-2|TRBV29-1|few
CSVAGVLENTGELFF
TGCAGCGTTGCAGGAGTCCTAGAGAACACCGGGGAGCTGTTTTTT
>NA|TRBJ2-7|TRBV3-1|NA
CASSQGPNSYEQYF
TGTGCCAGCAGCCAAGGCCCCAACTCCTACGAGCAGTACTTC
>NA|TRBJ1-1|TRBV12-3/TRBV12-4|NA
CASTRPWSEAFF
TGTGCCAGCACCCGACCGTGGTCTGAAGCTTTCTTT
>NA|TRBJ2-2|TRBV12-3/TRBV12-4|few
CASSAREVSPGELFF
TGTGCCAGCAGTGCCAGGGAAGTTAGTCCCGGGGAGCTGTTTTTT
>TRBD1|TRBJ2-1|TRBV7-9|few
CASSSPGQGIDEQFF
TGTGCCAGCAGCTCTCCGGGACAGGGGATCGATGAGCAGTTCTTC
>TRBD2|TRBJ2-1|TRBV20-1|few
CSARRAGELYNEQFF
TGCAGTGCTAGAAGAGCGGGAGAACTATACAATGAGCAGTTCTTC
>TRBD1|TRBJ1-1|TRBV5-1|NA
CASSPRGQQNTEAFF
TGCGCCAGCAGCCCGAGGGGACAGCAGAACACTGAAGCTTTCTTT
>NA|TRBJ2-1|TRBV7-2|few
CASSLAPMGTLTYNEQFF
TGTGCCAGCAGCTTAGCCCCGATGGGGACACTGACCTACAATGAGCAGTTCTTC
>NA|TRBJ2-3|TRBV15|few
CATSRGSTITDTQYF
TGTGCCACCAGCAGAGGGTCAACTATCACAGATACGCAGTATTTT
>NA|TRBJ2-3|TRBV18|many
CASSPGDTQYF
TGTGCCAGCAGCCCAGGGGATACGCAGTATTTT